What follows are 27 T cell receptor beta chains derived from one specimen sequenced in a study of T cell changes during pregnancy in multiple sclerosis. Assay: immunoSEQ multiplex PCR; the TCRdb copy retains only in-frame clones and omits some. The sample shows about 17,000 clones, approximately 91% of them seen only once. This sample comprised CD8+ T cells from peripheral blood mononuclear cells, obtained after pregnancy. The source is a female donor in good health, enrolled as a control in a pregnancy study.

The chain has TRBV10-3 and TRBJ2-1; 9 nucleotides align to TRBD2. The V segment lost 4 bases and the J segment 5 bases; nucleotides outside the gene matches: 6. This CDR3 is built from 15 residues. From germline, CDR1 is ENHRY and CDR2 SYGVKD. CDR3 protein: CAISGGTSSNNEQFF. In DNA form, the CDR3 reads TGTGCCATCAGTGGGGGGACTAGCAGCAACAATGAGCAGTTCTTC.

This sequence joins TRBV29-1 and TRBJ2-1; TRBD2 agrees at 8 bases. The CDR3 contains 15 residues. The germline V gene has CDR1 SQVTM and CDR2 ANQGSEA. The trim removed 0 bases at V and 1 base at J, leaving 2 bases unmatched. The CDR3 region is CSVEDTSGSYNEQFF. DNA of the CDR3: TGCAGCGTTGAAGATACTAGCGGTTCCTACAATGAGCAGTTCTTC.

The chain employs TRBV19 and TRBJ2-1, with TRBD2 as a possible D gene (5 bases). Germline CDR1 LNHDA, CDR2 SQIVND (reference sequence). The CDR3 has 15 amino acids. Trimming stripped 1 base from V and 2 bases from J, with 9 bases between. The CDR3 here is CASSIGTRAYNEQFF. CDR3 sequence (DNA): TGTGCCAGTAGTATAGGTACTAGAGCCTACAATGAGCAGTTCTTC.

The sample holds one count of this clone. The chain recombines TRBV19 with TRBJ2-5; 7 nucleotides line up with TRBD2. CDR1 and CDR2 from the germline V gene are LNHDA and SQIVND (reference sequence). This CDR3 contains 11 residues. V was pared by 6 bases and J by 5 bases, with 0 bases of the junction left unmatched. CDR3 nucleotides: TGTGCCAGTAGGGGAGGGGAGACCCAGTACTTC. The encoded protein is CASRGGETQYF.

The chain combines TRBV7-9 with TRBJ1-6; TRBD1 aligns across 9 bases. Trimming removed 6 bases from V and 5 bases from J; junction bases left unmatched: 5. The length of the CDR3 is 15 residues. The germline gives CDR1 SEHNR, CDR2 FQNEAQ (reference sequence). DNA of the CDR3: TGTGCCAGCAGGTCACAGGGGGCCGATAATTCACCCCTCCACTTT. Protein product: CASRSQGADNSPLHF.

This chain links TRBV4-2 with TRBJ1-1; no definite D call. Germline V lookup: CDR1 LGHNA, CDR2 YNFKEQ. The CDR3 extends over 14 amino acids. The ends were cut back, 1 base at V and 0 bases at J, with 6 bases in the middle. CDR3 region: CASSQGGLNTEAFF. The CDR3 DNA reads TGTGCCAGCAGCCAAGGAGGGTTGAACACTGAAGCTTTCTTT.

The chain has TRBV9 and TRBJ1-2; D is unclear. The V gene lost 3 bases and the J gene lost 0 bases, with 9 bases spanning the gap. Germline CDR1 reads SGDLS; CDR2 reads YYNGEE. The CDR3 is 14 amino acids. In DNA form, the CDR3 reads TGTGCCAGCAGCGGAGGACTCTCTAACTATGGCTACACCTTC. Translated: CASSGGLSNYGYTF. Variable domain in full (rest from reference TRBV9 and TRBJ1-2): DSGVTQTPKHLITATGQRVTLRCSPRSGDLSVYWYQQSLDQGLQFLIQYYNGEERAKGNILERFSAQQFPDLHSELNLSSLELGDSALYFCASSGGLSNYGYTFGSGTRLTVV.

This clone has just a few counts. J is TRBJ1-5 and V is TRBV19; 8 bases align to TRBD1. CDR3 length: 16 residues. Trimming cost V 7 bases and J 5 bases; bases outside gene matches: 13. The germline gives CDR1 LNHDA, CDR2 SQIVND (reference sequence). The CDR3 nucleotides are TGTGCCAGTACCCTAGGGGTCCAGGGGGCGGATCAGCCCCAGCATTTT. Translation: CASTLGVQGADQPQHF.

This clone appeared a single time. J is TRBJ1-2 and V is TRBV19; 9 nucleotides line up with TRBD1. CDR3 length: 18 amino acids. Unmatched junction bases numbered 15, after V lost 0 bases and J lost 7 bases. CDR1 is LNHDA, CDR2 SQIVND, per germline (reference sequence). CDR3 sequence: CASSIDLFGTGMSRGYTF. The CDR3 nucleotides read TGTGCCAGTAGTATAGATCTATTCGGGACAGGGATGAGTCGTGGCTACACCTTC.

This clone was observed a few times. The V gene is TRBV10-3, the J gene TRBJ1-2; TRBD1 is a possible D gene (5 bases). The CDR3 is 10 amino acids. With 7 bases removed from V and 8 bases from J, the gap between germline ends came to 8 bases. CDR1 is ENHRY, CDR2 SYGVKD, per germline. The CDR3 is CAIKGAGYTF. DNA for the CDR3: TGTGCCATCAAAGGGGCGGGCTACACCTTC.

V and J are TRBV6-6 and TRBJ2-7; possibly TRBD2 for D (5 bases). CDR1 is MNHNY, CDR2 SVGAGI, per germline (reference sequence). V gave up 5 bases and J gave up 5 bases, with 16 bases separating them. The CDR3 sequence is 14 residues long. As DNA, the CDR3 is TGTGCCAGCAGTGCAACCGGGAACCCAAACGAGCAGTACTTC. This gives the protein CASSATGNPNEQYF.

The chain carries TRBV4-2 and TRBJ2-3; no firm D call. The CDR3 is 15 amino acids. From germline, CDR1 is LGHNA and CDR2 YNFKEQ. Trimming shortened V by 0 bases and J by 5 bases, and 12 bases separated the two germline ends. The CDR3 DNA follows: TGTGCCAGCAGCCAAGATGTGGGCTTTCAAGATACGCAGTATTTT. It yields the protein CASSQDVGFQDTQYF.

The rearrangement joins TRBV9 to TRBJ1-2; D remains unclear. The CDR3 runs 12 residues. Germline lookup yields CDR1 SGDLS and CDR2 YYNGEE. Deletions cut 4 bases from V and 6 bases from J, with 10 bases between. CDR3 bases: TGTGCCAGCAGCAAGGGAGAGAATGGCTACACCTTC. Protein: CASSKGENGYTF.

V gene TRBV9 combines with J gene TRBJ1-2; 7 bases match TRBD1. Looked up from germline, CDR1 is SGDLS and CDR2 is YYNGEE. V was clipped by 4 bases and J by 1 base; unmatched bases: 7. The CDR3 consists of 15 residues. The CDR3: CASSTQGVLNYGYTF. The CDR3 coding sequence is TGTGCCAGCAGCACCCAGGGGGTTCTTAACTATGGCTACACCTTC.

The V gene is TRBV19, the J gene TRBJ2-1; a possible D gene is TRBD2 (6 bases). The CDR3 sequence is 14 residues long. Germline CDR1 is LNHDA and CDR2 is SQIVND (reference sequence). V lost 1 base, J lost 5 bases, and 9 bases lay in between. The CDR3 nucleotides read TGTGCCAGTAGTATAGGTAGCGGCCACAATGAGCAGTTCTTC. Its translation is CASSIGSGHNEQFF. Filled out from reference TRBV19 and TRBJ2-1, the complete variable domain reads DGGITQSPKYLFRKEGQNVTLSCEQNLNHDAMYWYRQDPGQGLRLIYYSQIVNDFQKGDIAEGYSVSREKKESFPLTVTSAQKNPTAFYLCASSIGSGHNEQFFGPGTRLTVL.

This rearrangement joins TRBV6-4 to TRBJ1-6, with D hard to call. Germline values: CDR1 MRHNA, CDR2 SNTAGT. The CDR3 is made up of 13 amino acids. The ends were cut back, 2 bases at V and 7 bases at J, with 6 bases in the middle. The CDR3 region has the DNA TGTGCCAGCAGTGACAGGGAGAATTCACCCCTCCACTTT. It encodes CASSDRENSPLHF.

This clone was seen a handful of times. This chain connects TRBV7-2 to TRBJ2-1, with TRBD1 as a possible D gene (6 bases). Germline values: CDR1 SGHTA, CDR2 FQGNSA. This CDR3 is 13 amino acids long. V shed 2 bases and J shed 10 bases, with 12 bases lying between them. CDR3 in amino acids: CASSLLRGYEQFF. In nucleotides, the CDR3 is TGTGCCAGCAGCTTATTAAGGGGGTACGAGCAGTTCTTC.

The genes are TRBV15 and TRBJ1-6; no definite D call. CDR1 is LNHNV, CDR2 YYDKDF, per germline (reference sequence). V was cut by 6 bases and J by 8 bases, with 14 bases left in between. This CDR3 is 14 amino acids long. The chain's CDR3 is CATSPERGYSPLHF. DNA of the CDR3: TGTGCCACCAGTCCAGAGCGGGGATATTCACCCCTCCACTTT.

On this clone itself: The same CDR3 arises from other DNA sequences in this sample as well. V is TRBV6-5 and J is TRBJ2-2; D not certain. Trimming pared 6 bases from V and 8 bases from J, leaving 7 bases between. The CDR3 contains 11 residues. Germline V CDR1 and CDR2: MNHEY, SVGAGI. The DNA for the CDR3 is TGTGCCAGCAGCTCTAGTGGGGAGCTGTTTTTT. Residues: CASSSSGELFF.

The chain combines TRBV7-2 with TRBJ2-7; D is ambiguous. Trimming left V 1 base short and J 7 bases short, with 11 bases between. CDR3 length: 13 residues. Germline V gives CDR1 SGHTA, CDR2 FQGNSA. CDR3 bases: TGTGCCAGCAGCTTAGTCACCGATAGTGAGCAGTACTTC. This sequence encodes CASSLVTDSEQYF.

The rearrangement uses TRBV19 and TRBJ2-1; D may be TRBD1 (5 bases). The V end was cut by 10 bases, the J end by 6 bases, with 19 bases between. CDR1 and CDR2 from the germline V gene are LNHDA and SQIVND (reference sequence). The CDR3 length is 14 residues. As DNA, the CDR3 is TGTGCCACCGCCCAGGGTAATTTTGGCAATGAGCAGTTCTTC. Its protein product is CATAQGNFGNEQFF.

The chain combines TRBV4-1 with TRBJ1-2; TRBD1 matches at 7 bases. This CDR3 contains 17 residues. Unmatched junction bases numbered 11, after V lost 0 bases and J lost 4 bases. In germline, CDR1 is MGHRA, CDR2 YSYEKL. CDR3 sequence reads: CASSQDENRGVVYGYTF. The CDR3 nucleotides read TGCGCCAGCAGCCAAGACGAGAACAGGGGTGTAGTCTATGGCTACACCTTC.

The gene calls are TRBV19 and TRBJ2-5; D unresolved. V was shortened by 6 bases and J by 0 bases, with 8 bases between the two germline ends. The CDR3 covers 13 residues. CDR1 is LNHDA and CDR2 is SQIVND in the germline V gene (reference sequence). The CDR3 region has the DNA TGTGCCAGTAGCCTCCGGGACCAAGAGACCCAGTACTTC. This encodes CASSLRDQETQYF. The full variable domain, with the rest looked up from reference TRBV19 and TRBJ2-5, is DGGITQSPKYLFRKEGQNVTLSCEQNLNHDAMYWYRQDPGQGLRLIYYSQIVNDFQKGDIAEGYSVSREKKESFPLTVTSAQKNPTAFYLCASSLRDQETQYFGPGTRLLVL.

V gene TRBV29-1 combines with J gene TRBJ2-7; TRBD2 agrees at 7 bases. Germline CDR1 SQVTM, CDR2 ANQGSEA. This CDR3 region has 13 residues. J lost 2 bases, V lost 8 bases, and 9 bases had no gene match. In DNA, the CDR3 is TGCAGCTCCGAGGGGCGGGAGACCTACGAGCAGTACTTC. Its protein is CSSEGRETYEQYF.

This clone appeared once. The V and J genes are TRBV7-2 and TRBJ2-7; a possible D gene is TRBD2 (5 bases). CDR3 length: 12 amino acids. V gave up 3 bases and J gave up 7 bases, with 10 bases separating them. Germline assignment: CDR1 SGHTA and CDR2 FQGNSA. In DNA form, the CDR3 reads TGTGCCAGCAGCTTCATCGGGGTTGAGCAGTACTTC. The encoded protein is CASSFIGVEQYF.

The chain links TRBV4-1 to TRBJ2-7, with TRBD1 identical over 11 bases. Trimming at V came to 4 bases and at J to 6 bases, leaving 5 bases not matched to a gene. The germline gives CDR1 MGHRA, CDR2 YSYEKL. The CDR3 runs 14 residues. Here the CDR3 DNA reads TGCGCCAGCAGCCGCCGGGACAGGGGGTCCGAGCAGTACTTC. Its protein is CASSRRDRGSEQYF.

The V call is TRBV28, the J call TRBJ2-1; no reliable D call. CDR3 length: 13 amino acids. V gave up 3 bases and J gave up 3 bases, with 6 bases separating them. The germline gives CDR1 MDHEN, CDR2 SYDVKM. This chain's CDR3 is CASSFQDYNEQFF. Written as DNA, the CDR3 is TGTGCCAGCAGTTTCCAGGACTACAATGAGCAGTTCTTC. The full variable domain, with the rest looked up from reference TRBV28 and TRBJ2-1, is DVKVTQSSRYLVKRTGEKVFLECVQDMDHENMFWYRQDPGLGLRLIYFSYDVKMKEKGDIPEGYSVSREKKERFSLILESASTNQTSMYLCASSFQDYNEQFFGPGTRLTVL.